These 5 T cell receptor beta chains originate from one sample sequenced in a study of T cells in localized non-small cell lung cancer. Assay used: immunoSEQ multiplex PCR; TCRdb lists only in-frame clones, some missing. The sample has about 55,000 clones; over 80% are singletons. The starting material was peripheral blood mononuclear cells, obtained before any cancer treatment. The receptors come from a man aged 40 to 69 with stage III lung adenocarcinoma.

The chain recombines TRBV25-1 with TRBJ1-1; no firm D call. Germline CDR1 and CDR2: MGHDK and SYGVNS. The V and J ends lost 6 bases and 3 bases respectively, with 11 bases between them. CDR3 length equals 13 residues. The DNA for the CDR3 is TGTGCCAGCAGCGGCGAGGAGGACACTGAAGCTTTCTTT. Encoded protein: CASSGEEDTEAFF.

This rearrangement joins TRBV10-3 to TRBJ1-2; TRBD1 aligns across 8 bases. Germline-derived CDR1 and CDR2 are ENHRY and SYGVKD. This CDR3 region has 16 residues. V shed 5 bases and J 6 bases; nucleotides not matched to a gene: 14. The CDR3 protein is CAISLTGELEGDGYTF. Written as DNA, the CDR3 is TGTGCCATCAGTTTGACAGGGGAACTAGAAGGGGATGGCTACACCTTC.

The genes are TRBV7-3 and TRBJ2-1, with 13 bases that match TRBD2. V was pared by 4 bases and J by 8 bases, with 8 bases of the junction left unmatched. Germline-derived CDR1 and CDR2 are SGHTA and FQGTGA. The CDR3 runs to 16 residues. This CDR3 reads CASSSGLAGTRDEQFF. CDR3 DNA sequence: TGTGCCAGCAGCTCGGGACTAGCGGGGACACGGGATGAGCAGTTCTTC.

Here the CDR3 reads CASSPGGGANVLTF. The CDR3 DNA reads TGTGCCAGCAGCCCCGGAGGTGGGGCCAACGTCCTGACTTTC. The rearrangement uses TRBV14 and TRBJ2-6, with D possibly being TRBD2 (5 bases). With 4 bases removed from V and 3 bases from J, the gap between germline ends came to 7 bases. CDR1 is SGHDN, CDR2 FVKESK, per germline. This CDR3 contains 14 residues.

The chain uses TRBV10-3 and TRBJ2-3; possible D gene TRBD1, 5 bases. The CDR3 has 14 amino acids. Germline V gives CDR1 ENHRY, CDR2 SYGVKD. The V and J ends lost 4 bases and 0 bases respectively, with 8 bases between them. CDR3 amino acids: CAISARQSTDTQYF. The CDR3, as DNA: TGTGCCATCAGTGCCCGACAGAGCACAGATACGCAGTATTTT.